This entry is about one TCR gamma chain. This clone has a single count. This clone's antigen is unknown. A far more abundant clone sits one base away, making this likely a read error. This record belongs to a study of Vγ9Vδ2 T cells in congenital toxoplasmosis (dated by TCRdb to the early 2020s). Broadly, across the study: To diagnose congenital toxoplasmosis, IgG, IgM and IgA serology, Western blot and an in-house interferon-gamma release assay were used. TCR sequencing was performed on roughly 5 infected and roughly 9 uninfected infants at 2 months and on 3 infected and 4 uninfected infants at 1 year. In this study, researchers looked at the gamma and delta chain CDR3 repertoires of sorted blood gammadelta T cells, comparing infants congenitally infected with T. gondii against uninfected infants. Infant repertoires were sequenced at 2 months after birth and at 1 year of age. General findings and caveats noted by the study authors: Among approximately 2-month-old infants, germline-encoded fetal-type TRDV2 CDR3 sequences seemed to show up more often in infected than in uninfected infants, which suggests an in utero expansion footprint. At 1 year of age, repertoire differences between infected and uninfected infants were less clear than at 2 months. At 2 months, infected infants appeared to have fewer N additions in TRGV9 and TRDV2 CDR3s than uninfected infants, particularly in TRDV2-TRDJ1 sequences. Two months was the earliest age with enough suitable sample material for TCR repertoire analysis, so newborn repertoires were not sequenced. Both infected and uninfected infants showed a high prevalence of a public TRGV9 clonotype.

The same treatment, consisting of spiramycin and/or pyrimethamine plus sulfadiazine plus folinic acid, was given to mothers of infected and uninfected infants alike. Every infant, whether infected or uninfected, was delivered at term, after more than 37 weeks of gestation. Around 1 mL of blood was used to isolate PBMCs by Lymphoprep gradient centrifugation, after which the PBMCs were cryopreserved in liquid nitrogen and shipped to Belgium. After thawing, the PBMCs were labeled with Zombie NIR viability dye and stained with antibodies against CD3, TCR gammadelta, Vgamma9 and Vdelta2. Sorting of CD3+ TCRgammadelta+ T cells was performed on a FACSAria III, reaching a mean purity of about 98%. For each sample, the RNeasy Micro Kit was used to isolate RNA from approximately 10,000 sorted gammadelta T cells. Each infant was born to a mother who had been enrolled with a primary T. gondii infection during pregnancy. Peripheral blood was collected from the infants at an outpatient microbiology and virology center in Pavia, Italy.

Template-switch reverse transcription with SuperScript II was used to generate cDNA, with TRGC- and TRDC-specific primers combined in a single tube. The TRGC primer was designed for binding to both the TRGC1 and TRGC2 constant genes. TRG and TRD amplification used the KAPA Real-Time Library Amplification Kit, with AMPure XP bead purification between steps. Index PCR with the Nextera XT Index Kit was used to attach Illumina sequencing adapters. An Illumina MiSeq with the V2 300 kit was used to sequence the TRG and TRD amplicons, producing 150 bp paired-end reads. The original pipeline was this. Read quality was checked with FastQC version 0.11.8 before further analysis. Reads were aligned to GenBank TRG or TRD reference genes, and CDR3 sequences were built with MiXCR version 3.0.3. Default MiXCR settings were used with one exception: TRDD gene segments were assembled from 3 consecutive nucleotides instead of 5. VDJtools version 1.2.1 calculated N additions, CDR3 length, J segment length and clonotype sharing between samples. CDR3 sequences that were out of frame or contained stop codons were left out of the analysis. Infant repertoires were compared for overlap with previously published fetal, cord blood and adult blood Vgamma9Vdelta2 repertoires. The public reads were reprocessed by TCRdb using CATT, and rows of matching DNA were later combined. TCRdb, rather than the study authors, made the V and J calls. The sample profile shows over 140 gamma-chain clones; about 46% of them were found once. More than 85% of the sample belongs to the ten largest clones.

Spanning cysteine to phenylalanine, the CDR3 consists of 14 amino acids. Solely the CDR3 DNA is kept, with 42 bases framed from the first base. At the junction V is shortened by 8 bases and J by 3 bases; bases outside the gene matches: 7. The V gene is TRGV10 and the J gene is TRGJP1. TRGV10 counts as an open reading frame of uncertain function. This TCR was recovered from a child under 10 years old born to a mother with Toxoplasma gondii infection during pregnancy, either congenitally infected or uninfected (not recorded which). The sequenced sample was gamma-delta T cells from blood. The bases are TGTGCTGCGTGGGATTATGCCACTGGTTGGTTCAAGATATTT. The translation is CAAWDYATGWFKIF.